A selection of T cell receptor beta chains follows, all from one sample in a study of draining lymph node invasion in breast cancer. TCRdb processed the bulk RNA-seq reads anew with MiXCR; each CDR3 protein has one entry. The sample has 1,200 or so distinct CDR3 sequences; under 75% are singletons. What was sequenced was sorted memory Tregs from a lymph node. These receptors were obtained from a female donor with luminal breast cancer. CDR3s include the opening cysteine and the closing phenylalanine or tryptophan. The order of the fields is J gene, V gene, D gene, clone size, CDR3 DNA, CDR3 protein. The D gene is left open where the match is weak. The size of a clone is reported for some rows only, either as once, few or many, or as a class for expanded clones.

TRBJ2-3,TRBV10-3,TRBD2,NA,TGTGCCGCCGGACTAGCAGAAGATACGCAGTATTTT,CAAGLAEDTQYF
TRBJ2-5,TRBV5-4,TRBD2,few,TGTGCCAGCAGCTTGGCCATGAGCGGGGATCTCCAAGAGACCCAGTACTTC,CASSLAMSGDLQETQYF
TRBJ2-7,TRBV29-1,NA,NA,TGCAGCGCCACCGCGGGGGCTACCCTGGCCGAGCAGTACTTC,CSATAGATLAEQYF
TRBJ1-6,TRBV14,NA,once,TGTGCCAGCAGCCAAACCGAAGATTCACCCCTCCACTTT,CASSQTEDSPLHF
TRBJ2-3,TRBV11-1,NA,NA,TGTGCCAGCAGCGACGGGGGCACCAGCGTAACGCAGTATTTT,CASSDGGTSVTQYF
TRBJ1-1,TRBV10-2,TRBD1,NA,TGCGCCAGCAGTGAAGGACAGGGGGTCGGGGCCACTGAAGCTTTCTTT,CASSEGQGVGATEAFF
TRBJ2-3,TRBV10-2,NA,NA,TGCGCCAGCCAGACTAGAGATACGCAGTATTTT,CASQTRDTQYF
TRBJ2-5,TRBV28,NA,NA,TGTGCCAGCAGTCCTATCGGGACGGGCCGCGTCCAAGAGACCCAGTACTTC,CASSPIGTGRVQETQYF
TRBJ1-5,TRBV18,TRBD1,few,TGTGCCAGCTCACCATTCGGACAGGGACCCAATCAGCCCCAGCATTTT,CASSPFGQGPNQPQHF
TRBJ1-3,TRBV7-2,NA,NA,TGTGCCAGCAGCCCACAGATCTCTGGAAACACCATATATTTT,CASSPQISGNTIYF
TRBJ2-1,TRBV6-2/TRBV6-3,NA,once,TGTGCCAGCAGTGCCCCTGCCTCCAACAATGAGCAGTTCTTC,CASSAPASNNEQFF
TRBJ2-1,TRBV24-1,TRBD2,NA,TGTGCCACCAGTGATCTAGCTGGGGGGGGATCCACCAATGAGCAGTTCTTC,CATSDLAGGGSTNEQFF
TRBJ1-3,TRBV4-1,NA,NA,TGCGCCAGCAGCCTTAAGGATGGGTACTCTGGAAACACCATATATTTT,CASSLKDGYSGNTIYF
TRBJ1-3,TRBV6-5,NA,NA,TGTGCCAGCAGTTACTCGTCAGGGTCTGGAAACACCATATATTTT,CASSYSSGSGNTIYF
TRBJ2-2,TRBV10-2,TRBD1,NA,TGCGCCAGCAGTGAACAGGGGGCCGGGGAGCTGTTTTTT,CASSEQGAGELFF
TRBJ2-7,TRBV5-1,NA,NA,TGCGCCAGCAGCTTGATAGGGTCCTACGAGCAGTACTTC,CASSLIGSYEQYF
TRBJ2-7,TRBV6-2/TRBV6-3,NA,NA,TGTGCCAGCAGTTCGGACAGATACGAGCAGTACTTC,CASSSDRYEQYF
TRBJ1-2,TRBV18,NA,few,TGTGCCAGCTCACCGACAGACTATGGCTACACCTTC,CASSPTDYGYTF
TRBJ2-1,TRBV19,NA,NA,TGTGCCAGTAGTATCCGGGGGCGGTTGGGTCACAATGAGCAGTTCTTC,CASSIRGRLGHNEQFF
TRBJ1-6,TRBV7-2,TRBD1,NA,TGTGCCAGCAGCGGGCCGGGACAGGGTCCACCCCTCCACTTT,CASSGPGQGPPLHF
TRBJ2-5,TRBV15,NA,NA,TGTGCCACCAGCAGGGACAAACAAGAGACCCAGTACTTC,CATSRDKQETQYF
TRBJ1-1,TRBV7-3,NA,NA,TGTGCCAGCAGCCGTAGTCCGGGAGAGGCTGAAGCTTTCTTT,CASSRSPGEAEAFF
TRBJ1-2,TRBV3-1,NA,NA,TGTGCCAGCAGCCACAACCAGGACACTAGGCATGGCTACACCTTC,CASSHNQDTRHGYTF
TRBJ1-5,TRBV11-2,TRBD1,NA,TGTGCCAGCAGCGAAGGGACAGGGGTACAGCCCCAGCATTTT,CASSEGTGVQPQHF
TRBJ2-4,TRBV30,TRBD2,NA,TGTGCCTGGAGCTCTAGCGGGGGGGCCTTCAACATTCAGTACTTC,CAWSSSGGAFNIQYF
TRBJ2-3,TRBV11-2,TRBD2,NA,TGTGCCAGCAGCTTATTCCTAGCGGGGTTGGATACGCAGTATTTT,CASSLFLAGLDTQYF
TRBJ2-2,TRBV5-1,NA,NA,TGCGCCAGCAGCTTGGACTCCGGGGGGAACACCGGGGAGCTGTTTTTT,CASSLDSGGNTGELFF
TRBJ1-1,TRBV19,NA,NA,TGTGCCAGTAGTAATGGAGTCCGCCTATTGGGCATGAACACTGAAGCTTTCTTT,CASSNGVRLLGMNTEAFF
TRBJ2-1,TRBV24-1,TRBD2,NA,TGTGCCACCAGTGATCCGCAAGGGACTAGCGGGGTTAATGAGCAGTTCTTC,CATSDPQGTSGVNEQFF
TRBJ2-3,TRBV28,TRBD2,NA,TGTGCCAGCAGTACTAGCGGGGGGGTAGATACGCAGTATTTT,CASSTSGGVDTQYF
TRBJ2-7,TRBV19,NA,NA,TGTGCCAGTAGTATAGGACGGTCCACCTACGAGCAGTACTTC,CASSIGRSTYEQYF
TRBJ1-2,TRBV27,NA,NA,TGTGCCAGCCACGGGGCGTTCTATGGCTACACCTTC,CASHGAFYGYTF
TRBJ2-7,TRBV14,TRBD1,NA,TGTGCCAGCAGCCAACCCGGGACAGGGGCTTACGAGCAGTACTTC,CASSQPGTGAYEQYF
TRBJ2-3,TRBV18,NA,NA,TGTGCCAGCTCACCACCGACGAGGAGCACAGATACGCAGTATTTT,CASSPPTRSTDTQYF
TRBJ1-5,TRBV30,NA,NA,TGTGCCTGGAGCCCACGGAAAGGGACCCAGCATTTT,CAWSPRKGTQHF
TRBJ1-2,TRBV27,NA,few,TGTGCCAGCAGTTCAGGGCTCGGCTACACCTTC,CASSSGLGYTF
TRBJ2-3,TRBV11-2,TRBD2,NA,TGTGCCAGCAGCCCGCGGGGGTCAGATACGCAGTATTTT,CASSPRGSDTQYF
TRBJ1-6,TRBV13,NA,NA,TGTGCCAGCAGCCGGGATAATTCACCCCTCCACTTT,CASSRDNSPLHF
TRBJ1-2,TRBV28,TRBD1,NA,TGTGCCAGCAGTTTATCAGGGGGCCCAATTGGCTACACCTTC,CASSLSGGPIGYTF
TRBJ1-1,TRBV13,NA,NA,TGTGCCAGCAGCTTAGATGGGCCCAGGGACACTGAAGCTTTCTTT,CASSLDGPRDTEAFF
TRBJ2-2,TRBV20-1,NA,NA,TGCAGTGCTAGACATAATACCGGGGAGCTGTTTTTT,CSARHNTGELFF
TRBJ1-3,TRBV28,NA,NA,TGTGCCAGCAGTTTATCAGGGGTTGGAAACACCATATATTTT,CASSLSGVGNTIYF
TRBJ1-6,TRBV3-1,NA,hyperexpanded,TGTGCCAGCAGCCAAGACAGGGGCACGTATAATTCACCCCTCCACTTT,CASSQDRGTYNSPLHF
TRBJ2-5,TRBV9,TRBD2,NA,TGTGCCAGCAGCGTAGAACTAGCGGGGCCGCCTGGGACCCAGTACTTC,CASSVELAGPPGTQYF
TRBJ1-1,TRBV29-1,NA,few,TGCAGCTTCCTAAAGGGTAGTCGCACTGAAGCTTTCTTT,CSFLKGSRTEAFF
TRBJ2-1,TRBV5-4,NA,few,TGTGCCAGCAGGGACGAGGGTGGAAATGAGCAGTTCTTC,CASRDEGGNEQFF
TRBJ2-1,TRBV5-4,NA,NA,TGTGCCAGCAGCGCGGTGGGGGGCAATGAGCAGTTCTTC,CASSAVGGNEQFF
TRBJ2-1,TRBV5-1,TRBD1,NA,TGCGCCAGCAGCACGGACAGGGGGCGCGATGAGCAGTTCTTC,CASSTDRGRDEQFF
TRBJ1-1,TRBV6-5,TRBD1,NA,TGTGCCAGCAGTCCCGGACAGGGGGCAGCGAACACTGAAGCTTTCTTT,CASSPGQGAANTEAFF
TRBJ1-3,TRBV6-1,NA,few,TGTGCCAGCTTGGAGGGTAGCGGAAACACCATATATTTT,CASLEGSGNTIYF
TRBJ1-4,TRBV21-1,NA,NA,TGTGCCAGCAGTTCCTCGGGGGGAACTAATGAAAAACTGTTTTTT,CASSSSGGTNEKLFF
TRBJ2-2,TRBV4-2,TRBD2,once,TGTGCCAGCAGCCAAGATCTGGGAGGGACCACCGGGGAGCTGTTTTTT,CASSQDLGGTTGELFF
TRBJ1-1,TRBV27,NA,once,TGTGCCAGCAGTAAAAGGACCCAGGACGCTGAAGCTTTCTTT,CASSKRTQDAEAFF
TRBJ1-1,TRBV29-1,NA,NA,TGCAGCGTTGGAAGTTGGGGGCGGACTGAAGCTTTCTTT,CSVGSWGRTEAFF